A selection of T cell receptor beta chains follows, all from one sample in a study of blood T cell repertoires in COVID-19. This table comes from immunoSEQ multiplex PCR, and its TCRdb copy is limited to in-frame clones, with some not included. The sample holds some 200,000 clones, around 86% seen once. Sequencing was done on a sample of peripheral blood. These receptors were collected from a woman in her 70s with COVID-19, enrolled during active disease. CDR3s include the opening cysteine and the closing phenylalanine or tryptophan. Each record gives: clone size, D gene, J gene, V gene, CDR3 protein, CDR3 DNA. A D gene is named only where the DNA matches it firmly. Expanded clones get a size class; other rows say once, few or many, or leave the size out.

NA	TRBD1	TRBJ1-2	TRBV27	CANGTAGYTF	TGTGCCAACGGGACAGCTGGCTACACCTTC
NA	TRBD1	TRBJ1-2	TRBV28	CASRNPTGGRYGYTF	TGTGCCAGCAGGAACCCGACAGGGGGCCGATATGGCTACACCTTC
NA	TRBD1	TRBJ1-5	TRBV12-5	CASAEGQDSNQPQHF	TGTGCTAGTGCCGAGGGACAGGATAGCAATCAGCCCCAGCATTTT
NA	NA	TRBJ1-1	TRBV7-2	CASSLLGIMNTEAFF	TGTGCCAGCAGCTTGCTCGGTATTATGAACACTGAAGCTTTCTTT
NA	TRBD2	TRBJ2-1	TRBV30	CAWKLAGANEQFF	TGTGCCTGGAAATTAGCGGGAGCGAATGAGCAGTTCTTC
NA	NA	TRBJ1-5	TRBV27	CASSHTGITNQPQHF	TGTGCCAGCAGTCACACCGGGATCACTAATCAGCCCCAGCATTTT
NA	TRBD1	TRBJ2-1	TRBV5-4	CASSLGTGGSNEQFF	TGTGCCAGCAGCTTGGGGACAGGGGGGAGCAATGAGCAGTTCTTC
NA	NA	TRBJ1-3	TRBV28	CASRSGSGNTIYF	TGTGCCAGCAGGTCCGGGTCTGGAAACACCATATATTTT
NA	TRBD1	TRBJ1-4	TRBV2	CASSVRQGAATNEKLFF	TGTGCCAGCAGTGTGAGACAGGGGGCTGCAACTAATGAAAAACTGTTTTTT
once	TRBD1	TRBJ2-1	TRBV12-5	CASGLGTGVGNEQFF	TGTGCTAGTGGCCTCGGGACAGGGGTGGGCAATGAGCAGTTCTTC
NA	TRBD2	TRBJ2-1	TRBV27	CASSLGQPLAGNNNEQFF	TGTGCCAGCAGTTTAGGGCAGCCACTAGCGGGAAACAACAATGAGCAGTTCTTC
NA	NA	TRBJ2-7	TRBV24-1	CATSGHSYEQYF	TGTGCCACCAGTGGGCACAGCTACGAGCAGTACTTC
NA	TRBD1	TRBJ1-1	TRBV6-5	CASSLDRESEAFF	TGTGCCAGCAGTTTGGACAGGGAGTCTGAAGCTTTCTTT
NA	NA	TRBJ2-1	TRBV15	CATSGQRGTYNEQFF	TGTGCCACCAGCGGCCAGCGAGGGACCTACAATGAGCAGTTCTTC
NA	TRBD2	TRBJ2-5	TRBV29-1	CSVVTSGQETQYF	TGCAGCGTTGTGACTAGCGGACAAGAGACCCAGTACTTC
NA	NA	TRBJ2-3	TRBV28	CASRATGTDTQYF	TGTGCCAGCAGGGCCACGGGTACAGATACGCAGTATTTT
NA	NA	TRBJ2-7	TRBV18	CASSPSAKGGFYEQYF	TGTGCCAGCTCACCGTCCGCAAAGGGGGGGTTCTACGAGCAGTACTTC
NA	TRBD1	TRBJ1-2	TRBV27	CASSLWGTVNYGYTF	TGTGCCAGCAGTTTATGGGGGACAGTTAACTATGGCTACACCTTC
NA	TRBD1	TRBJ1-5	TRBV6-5	CASRTGVQPQHF	TGTGCCAGCAGGACAGGGGTACAGCCCCAGCATTTT
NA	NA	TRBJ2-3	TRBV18	CASSLQDGDTQYF	TGTGCCAGCTCACTCCAGGATGGAGATACGCAGTATTTT
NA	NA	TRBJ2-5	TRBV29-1	CSVEGGAETQYF	TGCAGCGTTGAGGGAGGTGCGGAGACCCAGTACTTC
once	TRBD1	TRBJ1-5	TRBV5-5	CASSPAGQAGRQPQHF	TGTGCCAGCAGCCCGGCGGGACAGGCCGGGCGGCAGCCCCAGCATTTT
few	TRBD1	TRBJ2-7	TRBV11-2	CASSLSGQGFPYEQYF	TGTGCCAGCAGCTTATCCGGACAGGGATTTCCCTACGAGCAGTACTTC
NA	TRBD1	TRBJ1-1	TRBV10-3	CAISDSGGPTEAFF	TGTGCCATCAGTGATTCAGGGGGGCCAACTGAAGCTTTCTTT
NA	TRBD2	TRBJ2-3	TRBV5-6	CASSLTLGLAGLTDTQYF	TGTGCCAGCAGCTTGACCCTAGGCCTAGCGGGTCTCACAGATACGCAGTATTTT
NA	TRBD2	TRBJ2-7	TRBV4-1	CASSPAGGKSYEQYF	TGCGCCAGCAGCCCCGCGGGAGGCAAATCCTACGAGCAGTACTTC
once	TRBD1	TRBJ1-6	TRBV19	CASSTGQAINSPLHF	TGTGCCAGTAGTACTGGACAGGCGATTAATTCACCCCTCCACTTT
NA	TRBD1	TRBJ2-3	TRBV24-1	CATSGDSAIGTQYF	TGTGCCACCAGTGGGGACAGTGCGATAGGTACGCAGTATTTT